This T cell receptor (beta chain) comes out of a study of T-cell reconstitution after alpha-beta-depleted transplantation in children. Overall study findings and caveats: Counts and diversity of T cells one year after transplant came mostly from newly produced T cells. After transplant, at about two months, alpha-beta T cells were reportedly derived from several hundred expanded graft clones.

The ends were cut back, 5 bases at V and 0 bases at J, with 13 bases in the middle. This CDR3 is 14 amino acids long. Germline CDR1 is SQVTM and CDR2 is ANQGSEA. Preparation of the TCRbeta library was carried out with unique molecular identifiers. From the PCR reads, TCRdb called clonotypes with MiXCR, one entry per CDR3 protein. The repertoire holds about 250,000 distinct CDR3 sequences, with approximately 24% as singletons. Details on this clonotype: Antigen: not known.

The chain has TRBV29-1 and TRBJ1-1; D not resolved. The sequence derives from a female patient aged 2-10 years who had a stem cell transplant for congenital amegakaryocytic thrombocytopenia, so the T cells may come from the graft donor. Source: PBMCs, mostly from graft donor cells, taken 360 days after TCRalphabeta/CD19-depleted stem cell transplant. In DNA, the CDR3 is TGCAGCGTTCGGTTCGGCCCCATGAACACTGAAGCTTTCTTT. Protein sequence: CSVRFGPMNTEAFF.